A single sample is the source of the 11 T cell receptor beta chains below, sequenced in a study of T cells in localized non-small cell lung cancer. The table came from immunoSEQ multiplex PCR; TCRdb's copy has only in-frame clones and leaves some out. Among tens of thousands of clones listed, 75% to 85% were seen once. Sequencing used PBMCs, obtained before any cancer treatment. The receptors here all came from a man between 40 and 75 years old with stage II lung adenocarcinoma.

For the CDR3, the DNA is TGTGCCAGCAGCCGTTACAGGGATAATCAGCCCCAGCATTTT. Translated, it gives CASSRYRDNQPQHF. This rearrangement joins TRBV13 to TRBJ1-5; D perhaps matches TRBD1 (6 bases). Looked up from germline, CDR1 is PRHDT and CDR2 is FYEKMQ (reference sequence). The V end lost 5 bases, the J end lost 4 bases, and 12 bases lay between the germline ends. This CDR3 has 14 residues.

The chain combines TRBV7-2 with TRBJ2-3; perhaps TRBD2 as D (6 bases). In germline, CDR1 is SGHTA, CDR2 FQGNSA. The CDR3 has 12 residues. The V and J ends lost 6 bases and 7 bases respectively, with 11 bases between them. CDR3 DNA sequence: TGTGCCAGCAGTGGAGGGGAGTATACGCAGTATTTT. It codes for CASSGGEYTQYF.

This chain uses TRBV4-1 with TRBJ1-5; 7 bases match TRBD1. This CDR3 is 17 amino acids long. The germline V gene has CDR1 MGHRA and CDR2 YSYEKL. The ends lost 0 bases at V and 3 bases at J; junction bases unmatched: 8. CDR3 region: CASSQDRLGQHNQPQHF. The CDR3, as DNA: TGCGCCAGCAGCCAAGATCGGTTGGGACAGCACAATCAGCCCCAGCATTTT.

This clone was detected once. The CDR3 protein is CAISESGPLDEQFF. The CDR3 bases are TGTGCCATCAGTGAGTCCGGACCCCTGGATGAGCAGTTCTTC. The chain has TRBV10-3 and TRBJ2-1; D is ambiguous. The germline V gene encodes CDR1 ENHRY and CDR2 SYGVKD. The V end was cut by 0 bases, the J end by 8 bases, with 11 bases between. The CDR3 spans 14 residues.

The V gene is TRBV21-1, the J gene TRBJ2-7; TRBD1 is taken as the D call from the table, unchecked against the DNA. TRBV21-1 is a known pseudogene. This CDR3 is built from 13 residues. The CDR3 protein is CASRTDFPYEQYF. CDR3 nucleotides: TGTGCCAGCAGGACAGACTTTCCCTACGAGCAGTACTTC.

V usage is TRBV28 and J usage is TRBJ2-7, with 7 positions matching TRBD2. The V and J ends lost 1 base and 3 bases, in that order; junction bases with no gene match: 0. The CDR3 runs 13 residues. CDR1 is MDHEN, CDR2 SYDVKM, per germline. CDR3 protein: CASSLSSGYEQYF. The CDR3 DNA follows: TGTGCCAGCAGTTTATCTAGCGGCTACGAGCAGTACTTC.

V usage is TRBV30 and J usage is TRBJ2-4, with D possibly being TRBD2 (5 bases). Germline V gives CDR1 GTSNPN, CDR2 SVGIG (reference sequence). This CDR3 has 12 amino acids. Trimming took 4 bases from V and 6 from J, leaving 10 bases between them. CDR3 in amino acids: CAWMSEGNIQYF. CDR3 DNA sequence: TGTGCCTGGATGTCCGAGGGAAACATTCAGTACTTC.

This chain connects TRBV27 to TRBJ2-7; D is tentatively TRBD1 or TRBD2 (5 bases each). The CDR3 is 16 amino acids. Trimming left V 4 bases short and J 8 bases short, with 24 bases between. Germline lookup yields CDR1 MNHEY and CDR2 SMNVEV (reference sequence). The CDR3 coding sequence is TGTGCCAGCAGTTCCTGGCAAGGGGCGGGCTTAACCCAGCAGTACTTC. Translating gives CASSSWQGAGLTQQYF.

This clone appeared a few times. CDR3 region: CATSRGMDTEAFF. The CDR3 DNA follows: TGTGCCACCAGCAGAGGGATGGACACTGAAGCTTTCTTT. V is TRBV15 and J is TRBJ1-1, with D hard to call. Trimming cost V 1 base and J 3 bases, with 6 bases left between them. Germline assignment: CDR1 LNHNV and CDR2 YYDKDF (reference sequence). The CDR3 sequence is 13 residues long.

The chain couples TRBV5-1 to TRBJ2-7; D remains ambiguous. Between the trimmed V and J ends, which lost 7 bases and 1 base, there was a span of 18 bases. Germline-derived CDR1 and CDR2 are SGHRS and YFSETQ. The CDR3 spans 15 residues. This chain's CDR3 is CASRLGISSSYEQYF. In nucleotides, the CDR3 is TGCGCCAGCCGCCTAGGGATTTCGTCTTCCTACGAGCAGTACTTC.

The CDR3 DNA is TGTGCCAGCAGTCCAATGGGTCTAGCGGCAAGCACAGATACGCAGTATTTT. Residues: CASSPMGLAASTDTQYF. The chain links TRBV7-3 to TRBJ2-3; 7 positions agree with TRBD2. Per germline, CDR1 SGHTA and CDR2 FQGTGA. J was trimmed by 0 bases and V by 6 bases; bases with no gene match: 12. This CDR3 contains 17 residues. The complete variable domain, with remaining parts taken from reference TRBV7-3 and TRBJ2-3, reads GAGVSQTPSNKVTEKGKYVELRCDPISGHTALYWYRQSLGQGPEFLIYFQGTGAADDSGLPNDRFFAVRPEGSVSTLKIQRTERGDSAVYLCASSPMGLAASTDTQYFGPGTRLTVL.